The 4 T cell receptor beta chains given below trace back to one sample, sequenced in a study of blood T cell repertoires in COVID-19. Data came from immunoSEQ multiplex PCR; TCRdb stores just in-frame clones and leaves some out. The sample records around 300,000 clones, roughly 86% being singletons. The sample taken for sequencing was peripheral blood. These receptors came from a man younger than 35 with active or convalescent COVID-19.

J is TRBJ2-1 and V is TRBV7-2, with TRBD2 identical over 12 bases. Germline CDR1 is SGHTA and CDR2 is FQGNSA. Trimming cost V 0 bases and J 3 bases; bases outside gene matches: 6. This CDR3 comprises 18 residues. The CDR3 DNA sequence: TGTGCCAGCAGCTTAGCCCGGACTAGCGGGGCCGTCTACAATGAGCAGTTCTTC. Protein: CASSLARTSGAVYNEQFF.

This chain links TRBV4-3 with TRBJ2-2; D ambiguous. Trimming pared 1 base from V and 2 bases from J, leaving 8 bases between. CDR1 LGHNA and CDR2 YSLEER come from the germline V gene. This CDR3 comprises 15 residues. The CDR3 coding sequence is TGCGCCAGCAGCCAAGTCTCACAAAACACCGGGGAGCTGTTTTTT. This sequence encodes CASSQVSQNTGELFF.

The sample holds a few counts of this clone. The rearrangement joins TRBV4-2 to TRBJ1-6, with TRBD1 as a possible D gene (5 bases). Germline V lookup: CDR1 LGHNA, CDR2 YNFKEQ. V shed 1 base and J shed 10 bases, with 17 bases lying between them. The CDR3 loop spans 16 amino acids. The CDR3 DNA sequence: TGTGCCAGCAGCCAAGTTGGTTCCAGTCCAGGGTCACCCCTCCACTTT. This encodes CASSQVGSSPGSPLHF.

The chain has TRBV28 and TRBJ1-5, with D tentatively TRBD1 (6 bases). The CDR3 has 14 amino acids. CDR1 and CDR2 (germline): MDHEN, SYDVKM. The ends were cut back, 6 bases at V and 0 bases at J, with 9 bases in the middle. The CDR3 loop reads CASRTGYSNQPQHF. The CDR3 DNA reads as TGTGCCAGCAGAACAGGGTATAGCAATCAGCCCCAGCATTTT. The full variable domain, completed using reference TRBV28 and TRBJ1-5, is DVKVTQSSRYLVKRTGEKVFLECVQDMDHENMFWYRQDPGLGLRLIYFSYDVKMKEKGDIPEGYSVSREKKERFSLILESASTNQTSMYLCASRTGYSNQPQHFGDGTRLSIL.